The rows below give T cell receptor beta chains drawn from one sample of a study of blood T cells in healthy people across ages. TCRdb used MiXCR to reprocess the 5' RACE reads, holding one entry per CDR3 protein. Counted here are around 900,000 distinct CDR3 sequences, 45% to 60% occurring once; the ten biggest clones make up over 20%. The specimen sequenced was blood. These TCRs come from a woman aged 55-69 years in good health. CDR3s include the opening cysteine and the closing phenylalanine or tryptophan. A D gene is named only where the DNA matches it firmly. A row's size may be missing; if present it is once, few, many or a size class.

v_call,j_call,clone_size,d_call,cdr3_nt,cdr3_aa
TRBV7-9,TRBJ2-1,-,-,TGTGCCAGCAGCTTATCAGCGGCCAGCGAGCAGTTCTTC,CASSLSAASEQFF
TRBV27,TRBJ2-7,-,-,TGTGCCAGCAGTAGGGAAGGGACACGAGGTTGCGAGCAGTACTTC,CASSREGTRGCEQYF
TRBV7-2,TRBJ1-2,-,-,TGTGCCAGCAGCCCACGGGGAAGGGTTAACTATGGCTACACCTTC,CASSPRGRVNYGYTF
TRBV2,TRBJ1-5,-,-,TGTGCCAGCACGGTGTCCAATCAGCCCCAGCATTTT,CASTVSNQPQHF
TRBV7-2,TRBJ2-1,few,-,TGTGCCAGCAGCCAACAAGGGGCTGAGGGCAATGAGCAGTTCTTC,CASSQQGAEGNEQFF
TRBV5-1,TRBJ2-1,few,-,TGCGCCAGCAGCTCAGTTCGGGTTGCCTACAATGAGCAGTTCTTC,CASSSVRVAYNEQFF
TRBV12-3/TRBV12-4,TRBJ2-3,-,-,TGTGCCAGCAGTACAGGGACAAGGACTAGCACAGATACGCAGTATTTT,CASSTGTRTSTDTQYF
TRBV30,TRBJ1-5,-,-,TGTGCCTGGAGTGTACACAGGCCAGGACAGCCCCAGCATTTT,CAWSVHRPGQPQHF
TRBV18,TRBJ2-1,-,-,TGTGCCAGCTCACCACCTACAAGGGGTGAGCAGTTCTTC,CASSPPTRGEQFF
TRBV20-1,TRBJ2-7,-,-,TGCAGTGCTAGTGGGCGCTACAACTCCTACGAGCAGTACTTC,CSASGRYNSYEQYF
TRBV7-2,TRBJ2-5,-,-,TGTGCCAGCAGCTTAGCCATGGGGGAGACCCAGTACTTC,CASSLAMGETQYF
TRBV20-1,TRBJ2-5,few,TRBD2,TGCAGTGGGAAGCGGGAGGCGGCGACGGGTGAGCAGTACTTC,CSGKREAATGEQYF
TRBV29-1,TRBJ2-2,few,-,TGCAGCGTTGGTAGGACTGGGACCGGGGAGCTGTTTTTT,CSVGRTGTGELFF
TRBV3-1,TRBJ2-1,few,TRBD2,TGTGCCAGCAGCCAAGATGGCGGGAGTTCCAATGAGCAGTTCTTC,CASSQDGGSSNEQFF
TRBV28,TRBJ2-7,-,-,TGTGCCAGCATTACAGGGTACGAGCAGTACTTC,CASITGYEQYF